Listed here are 12 T cell receptor beta chains from one sample, sequenced in a study of blood T cell repertoires in COVID-19. Clones were read by immunoSEQ multiplex PCR, and TCRdb kept only the in-frame ones, dropping some. This sample yields some 150,000 clones, of which approximately 82% are seen a single time; around 3.6% belongs to the top ten. The sample consisted of PBMCs or T cells enriched from blood (not recorded which). The source is a woman aged 50 to 60 in a cohort exposed to, infected with or recovered from COVID-19 (not recorded which).

Here the CDR3 reads CASSYSLATGNHEQYF. CDR3 sequence (DNA): TGTGCCAGCAGTTACTCTCTGGCAACAGGGAATCACGAGCAGTACTTC. This chain connects TRBV6-5 to TRBJ2-7; D perhaps matches TRBD1 (6 bases). The CDR3 loop spans 16 amino acids. V lost 0 bases to trimming and J lost 5 bases, with 17 bases between them. Germline V lookup: CDR1 MNHEY, CDR2 SVGAGI.

This clone was picked up one time. The chain combines TRBV5-1 with TRBJ2-5; D perhaps matches TRBD1 (5 bases). The CDR3 consists of 13 residues. CDR1 and CDR2 from the germline V gene are SGHRS and YFSETQ. The ends were cut back, 4 bases at V and 7 bases at J, with 14 bases in the middle. The CDR3 loop is CASSPTGVGTQYF. DNA for the CDR3: TGCGCCAGCAGCCCTACAGGTGTGGGGACCCAGTACTTC.

The DNA of the CDR3 is TGCGCCAGCAGCTTGGGAGGGACAGGGAACTATGGCTACACCTTC. It encodes CASSLGGTGNYGYTF. The chain employs TRBV5-1 and TRBJ1-2; TRBD1 matches at 9 bases. Germline trimming cut 0 bases from V and 2 bases from J; bases unmatched to any gene: 2. CDR1 and CDR2 from the germline V gene are SGHRS and YFSETQ. The CDR3 runs 15 residues.

This clone was detected only a few times. The gene calls are TRBV15 and TRBJ1-4; D is perhaps TRBD1 (6 bases). The V and J ends lost 1 base and 5 bases respectively, with 17 bases between them. The CDR3 has 17 amino acids. Germline V CDR1 and CDR2: LNHNV, YYDKDF (reference sequence). The CDR3 DNA sequence: TGTGCCACCAGCAGAGCCTTATACCAGGGGAGAAATGAAAAACTGTTTTTT. It specifies CATSRALYQGRNEKLFF.

For the CDR3, the DNA is TGTGCCAGCACTGTAACGGGACTCCGGATTCTGAACACTGAAGCTTTCTTT. Translating gives CASTVTGLRILNTEAFF. The V and J genes are TRBV28 and TRBJ1-1; D is possibly TRBD1 (5 bases). The CDR3 consists of 17 residues. Looked up from germline, CDR1 is MDHEN and CDR2 is SYDVKM. The V end was cut by 7 bases, the J end by 0 bases, with 21 bases between.

The chain links TRBV11-3 to TRBJ1-1; the D gene is possibly TRBD1 (5 bases). Per germline, CDR1 SGHNT and CDR2 YENEEA. CDR3 length: 12 amino acids. V was trimmed by 2 bases and J by 6 bases, leaving 7 bases between them. The chain's CDR3 is CASSLQGAEAFF. In DNA, the CDR3 is TGTGCCAGCAGCTTACAGGGCGCTGAAGCTTTCTTT.

The chain recombines TRBV4-2 with TRBJ2-5, with 8 nucleotides matching TRBD2. V shed 0 bases, J shed 3 bases, and the junction held 12 bases outside the gene matches. CDR1 and CDR2 from the germline V gene are LGHNA and YNFKEQ. The CDR3 is made up of 18 amino acids. For the CDR3, the DNA is TGTGCCAGCAGCCAAGAGGCGGCGGGGGGTAGCGGAAAAGAGACCCAGTACTTC. This translates into CASSQEAAGGSGKETQYF.

This chain joins TRBV7-9 and TRBJ1-2; D call uncertain. Germline V lookup: CDR1 SEHNR, CDR2 FQNEAQ (reference sequence). The CDR3 covers 14 residues. Trimming shortened V by 1 base and J by 4 bases, and 10 bases separated the two germline ends. The CDR3 loop reads CASSLVEVGYGYTF. As DNA, the CDR3 is TGTGCCAGCAGCTTAGTGGAGGTCGGCTATGGCTACACCTTC.

The rearrangement links TRBV6-5 to TRBJ2-7, with D possibly TRBD1 on 7 matching bases. Trimming took 5 bases from V and 5 from J, leaving 16 bases between them. The CDR3 runs 14 residues. Per germline, CDR1 MNHEY and CDR2 SVGAGI. This chain's CDR3 is CASSTSQGRHEQYF. CDR3 sequence (DNA): TGTGCCAGCAGTACCTCACAGGGGAGGCACGAGCAGTACTTC.

This rearrangement joins TRBV5-1 to TRBJ2-3; 10 bases line up with TRBD1. The CDR3 contains 14 residues. V was clipped by 4 bases and J by 6 bases; unmatched bases: 5. Germline V gives CDR1 SGHRS, CDR2 YFSETQ. DNA of the CDR3: TGCGCCAGCAGCCGGACAGGGGGTCTGGATACGCAGTATTTT. This codes for CASSRTGGLDTQYF.

This clone has only a few counts. This chain connects TRBV27 to TRBJ2-7; 11 nucleotides match TRBD1. Germline V lookup: CDR1 MNHEY, CDR2 SMNVEV (reference sequence). This CDR3 is 19 amino acids long. Trimming took 3 bases from V and 2 from J; bases not matched to a gene: 15. For the CDR3, the DNA is TGTGCCAGCAGTTTGTATCGTCCGGGACAGGGGGGGAGAACCTACGAGCAGTACTTC. Protein sequence: CASSLYRPGQGGRTYEQYF.

V is TRBV19 and J is TRBJ2-7, with a possible D match to TRBD1 (5 bases). CDR1 is LNHDA, CDR2 SQIVND, per germline (reference sequence). The germline V and J ends were trimmed by 3 bases and 9 bases, with 18 bases remaining between them. The CDR3 consists of 14 residues. The CDR3 loop is CASSIVPYRQGQYF. In DNA form, the CDR3 reads TGTGCCAGTAGTATTGTCCCTTACAGGCAGGGGCAGTACTTC.